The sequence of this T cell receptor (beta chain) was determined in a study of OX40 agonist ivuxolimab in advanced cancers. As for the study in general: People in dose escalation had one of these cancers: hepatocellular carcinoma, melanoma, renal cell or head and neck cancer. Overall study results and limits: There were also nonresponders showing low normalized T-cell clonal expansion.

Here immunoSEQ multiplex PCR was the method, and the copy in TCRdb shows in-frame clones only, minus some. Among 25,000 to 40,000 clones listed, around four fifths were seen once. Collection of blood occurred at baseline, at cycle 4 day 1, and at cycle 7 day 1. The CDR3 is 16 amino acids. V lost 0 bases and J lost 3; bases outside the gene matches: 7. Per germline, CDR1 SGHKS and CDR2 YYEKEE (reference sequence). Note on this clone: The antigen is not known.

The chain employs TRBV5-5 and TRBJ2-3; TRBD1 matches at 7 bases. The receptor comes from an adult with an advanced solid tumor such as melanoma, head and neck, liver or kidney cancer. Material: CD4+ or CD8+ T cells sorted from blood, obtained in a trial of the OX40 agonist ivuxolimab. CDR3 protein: CASSLAPGQITDTQYF. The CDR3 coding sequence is TGTGCCAGCAGCTTGGCCCCGGGACAGATAACAGATACGCAGTATTTT. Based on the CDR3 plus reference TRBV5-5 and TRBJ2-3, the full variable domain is DAGVTQSPTHLIKTRGQQVTLRCSPISGHKSVSWYQQVLGQGPQFIFQYYEKEERGRGNFPDRFSARQFPNYSSELNVNALLLGDSALYLCASSLAPGQITDTQYFGPGTRLTVL.